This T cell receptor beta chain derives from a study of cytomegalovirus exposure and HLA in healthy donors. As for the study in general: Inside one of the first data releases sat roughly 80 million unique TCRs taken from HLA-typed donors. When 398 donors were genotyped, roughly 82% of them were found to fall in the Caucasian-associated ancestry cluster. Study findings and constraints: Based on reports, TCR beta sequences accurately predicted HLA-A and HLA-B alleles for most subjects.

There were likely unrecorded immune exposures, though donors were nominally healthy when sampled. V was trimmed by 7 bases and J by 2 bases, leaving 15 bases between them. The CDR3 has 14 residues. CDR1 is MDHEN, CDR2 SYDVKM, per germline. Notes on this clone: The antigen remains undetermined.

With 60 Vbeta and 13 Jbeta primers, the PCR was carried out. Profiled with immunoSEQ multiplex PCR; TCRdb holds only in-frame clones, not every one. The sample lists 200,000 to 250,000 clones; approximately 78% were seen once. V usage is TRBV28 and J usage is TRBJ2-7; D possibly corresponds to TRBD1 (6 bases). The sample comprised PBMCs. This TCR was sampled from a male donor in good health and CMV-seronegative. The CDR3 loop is CASNTGTLTYEQYF. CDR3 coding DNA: TGTGCCAGCAATACCGGGACACTGACCTACGAGCAGTACTTC.